There are many counts of the clone carrying this T cell receptor beta chain. Its cognate antigen is unknown. The data are from a study of T cells in Graves' hyperthyroidism and ophthalmopathy. The study, taken as a whole, reports: The blood repertoire included most of the expanded thyroid clonotypes above 0.001. Median prediction lead before ophthalmopathy onset was 6.5 months with the model.

Amplification of TCR beta CDR3 regions used RNA as the template. With the HTBI primer set, the TCR CDR3 went through a first round of RT-PCR. TCRdb independently ran MiXCR on the multiplex PCR reads; one entry per CDR3 protein. Of over 700,000 distinct CDR3 sequences in the sample, roughly 20% are singletons; the top ten hold roughly 17%. Germline V gives CDR1 SGHRS, CDR2 YFSETQ. Trimming cost V 0 bases and J 10 bases, with 14 bases left between them. This CDR3 is 14 amino acids long. The study enrolled patients aged 18 to 65 with newly diagnosed hyperthyroidism of under 2 months' duration. Sequences were obtained from blood. The clonotype comes from a woman in her forties or fifties with Graves' hyperthyroidism that later progressed to Graves' ophthalmopathy. The V gene is TRBV5-1, the J gene TRBJ2-1; unclear D gene. The CDR3 DNA reads as TGCGCCAGCAGCTTGGCCGGGTTAGATGACGAGCAGTTCTTC. It translates to CASSLAGLDDEQFF.